This T cell receptor (beta chain) appears in the sequencing data of a study of human T cells and chemical hapten exposure. One entry per CDR3 protein, called by TCRdb with MiXCR from the RACE reads. The sample includes approximately 100,000 distinct CDR3 sequences, approximately 9.9% of them seen just once. Time point of the sample: patch test 1, 2 weeks after DPC sensitization. Treatment here: therapeutic diphenylcyclopropenone sensitization with weekly scalp DPC. This CDR3 spans 15 amino acids. With 3 bases clipped from V and 4 bases from J, the junction kept 2 bases outside the gene matches. CDR1 and CDR2 from the germline V gene are SGHAT and FQNNGV.

This chain uses TRBV11-2 with TRBJ2-2; 10 positions match TRBD2. The specimen was whole blood, collected in connection with sensitization to the hapten diphenylcyclopropenone (DPC). The receptor's source is a woman in her thirties or forties with alopecia areata. Some clones in this sample may be carry-over from other donors' samples. This CDR3 is CASSLGLASTGELFF. CDR3 DNA sequence: TGTGCCAGCAGCTTGGGACTAGCGAGCACCGGGGAGCTGTTTTTT.